This T cell receptor (beta chain) was recorded in a study of blood T cell repertoires in COVID-19. Study context: The origin of the acute and convalescent COVID-19 samples was the United States, Italy and Spain. Sample material is recorded as cDNA or gDNA derived from T cells, B-cell-depleted T cells, or PBMCs.

Repertoires were generated with immunoSEQ multiplex PCR, while TCRdb's copy carries only in-frame clones and drops some. The repertoire holds roughly 120,000 clones, about 88% seen once, with approximately 1.5% in the top ten. CDR3 length: 15 residues. CDR1 is SGHTA, CDR2 FQGNSA, per germline. J lost 6 bases, V lost 5 bases, and 9 bases had no gene match. The receptor was isolated from a man aged 35-49 years with acute or convalescent COVID-19. The chain recombines TRBV7-2 with TRBJ1-5; 8 bases are a match to TRBD1. The sequencing input was peripheral blood. CDR3 region: CASSQSGGRGQPQHF. CDR3 coding DNA: TGTGCCAGCAGCCAATCAGGGGGCCGGGGTCAGCCCCAGCATTTT.